The 10 T cell receptor beta chains below come from one sample, sequenced in a study of shared clonotypes between healthy human individuals. In the naive CD8 group, cells lacked CD45RO and were positively selected for CCR7, so terminally differentiated effector memory CD45RA+ cells were left out. The repertoire was sequenced with immunoSEQ multiplex PCR; TCRdb's copy has only in-frame clones and lacks some. The table records over 750,000 clones, about 96% of them present only once. The sample consisted of naive CD8+ T cells sorted from blood. These receptors all stem from a man aged 25-45 years in good health.

This clone was observed a single time. This chain links TRBV20-1 with TRBJ2-1; no clear D. V lost 6 bases, J lost 6 bases, and 9 bases lay in between. Per germline, CDR1 DFQATT and CDR2 SNEGSKA (reference sequence). The CDR3 is 11 amino acids. CDR3 sequence (DNA): TGCAGTGCAAGGCAGATCAATGAGCAGTTCTTC. Protein product: CSARQINEQFF.

This chain uses TRBV2 with TRBJ1-1; D unresolved. Trimming cost V 1 base and J 3 bases, with 12 bases left between them. The CDR3 totals 15 residues. Germline CDR1 SNHLY, CDR2 FYNNEI. The CDR3 bases are TGTGCCAGCAGTGAAGGGGCAGGAGGGTACACTGAAGCTTTCTTT. Translated, it gives CASSEGAGGYTEAFF.

This clone showed up just once. This chain joins TRBV28 and TRBJ1-2, with TRBD1 matching 7 bases. V was clipped by 7 bases and J by 1 base; unmatched bases: 9. The CDR3 loop spans 15 amino acids. Germline CDR1 reads MDHEN; CDR2 reads SYDVKM. CDR3 protein: CASNTHRGINYGYTF. As DNA, the CDR3 is TGTGCCAGCAATACCCACAGGGGTATTAACTATGGCTACACCTTC.

The CDR3 nucleotides read TGCGCCAGCAGCCAAGATGGACTAGCGGTTAATACGGTGAATGAGCAGTTCTTC. Protein: CASSQDGLAVNTVNEQFF. V usage is TRBV4-3 and J usage is TRBJ2-1, with TRBD2 matching over 10 bases. Germline V gene lookup returns CDR1 LGHNA and CDR2 YSLEER. The V gene end was trimmed by 0 bases and the J gene end by 7 bases; junction bases not matched to a gene: 12. CDR3 length: 18 amino acids.

The V and J genes are TRBV7-9 and TRBJ2-2; no clear D gene. The V end lost 5 bases, the J end lost 1 base, and 17 bases lay between the germline ends. Germline CDR1 reads SEHNR; CDR2 reads FQNEAQ (reference sequence). This CDR3 spans 17 amino acids. CDR3 in DNA: TGTGCCAGCAGCCAAGGGTACAGAGAACTGAACACCGGGGAGCTGTTTTTT. Amino acids: CASSQGYRELNTGELFF. Full variable domain (remainder filled in from reference TRBV7-9 and TRBJ2-2): DTGVSQNPRHKITKRGQNVTFRCDPISEHNRLYWYRQTLGQGPEFLTYFQNEAQLEKSRLLSDRFSAERPKGSFSTLEIQRTEQGDSAMYLCASSQGYRELNTGELFFGEGSRLTVL.

J is TRBJ2-7 and V is TRBV7-9; 11 bases match TRBD1. The CDR3 sequence is 16 residues long. Per germline, CDR1 SEHNR and CDR2 FQNEAQ (reference sequence). The trim removed 5 bases at V and 2 bases at J, leaving 8 bases unmatched. CDR3 sequence: CASSGGQGVSAYEQYF. In nucleotides, the CDR3 is TGTGCCAGCAGCGGGGGACAGGGGGTTTCGGCCTACGAGCAGTACTTC. Combining the CDR3 with reference TRBV7-9 and TRBJ2-7 gives the whole variable domain DTGVSQNPRHKITKRGQNVTFRCDPISEHNRLYWYRQTLGQGPEFLTYFQNEAQLEKSRLLSDRFSAERPKGSFSTLEIQRTEQGDSAMYLCASSGGQGVSAYEQYFGPGTRLTVT.

Turning to this clone: Other DNA sequences in this sample translate to the same CDR3. The rearrangement links TRBV28 to TRBJ2-7, with D unclear. The ends were cut back, 6 bases at V and 1 base at J, with 10 bases in the middle. Per the germline V gene, CDR1 is MDHEN and CDR2 is SYDVKM. The CDR3 is 13 amino acids. This chain's CDR3 is CASSRTVSYEQYF. The CDR3 coding sequence is TGTGCCAGCAGCAGGACGGTATCCTACGAGCAGTACTTC.

CDR3 nucleotide sequence: TGTGCCAGTAGTATTGGTCCGACCACAGATACGCAGTATTTT. The encoded protein is CASSIGPTTDTQYF. J is TRBJ2-3 and V is TRBV19; D is unresolved. Germline lookup yields CDR1 LNHDA and CDR2 SQIVND (reference sequence). The CDR3 consists of 14 residues. Trimming removed 3 bases from V and 2 bases from J, with 9 bases in between.

This chain uses TRBV29-1 with TRBJ2-7, with D perhaps matching TRBD1 or TRBD2 (5 bases each). Trimming took off 5 bases at V and 0 bases at J, with 17 bases between the two ends. Germline V gene sequence: CDR1 SQVTM, CDR2 ANQGSEA. The CDR3 consists of 15 residues. The CDR3 DNA is TGCAGCGTTAATCGGTTTGGGACGGACTCCTACGAGCAGTACTTC. Protein product: CSVNRFGTDSYEQYF.

V and J are TRBV19 and TRBJ2-7; 13 bases match TRBD2. J was trimmed by 4 bases and V by 1 base; bases with no gene match: 4. This CDR3 contains 16 residues. Per the germline V gene, CDR1 is LNHDA and CDR2 is SQIVND (reference sequence). CDR3 amino acids: CASSIGTSGREYEQYF. The CDR3 DNA follows: TGTGCCAGTAGTATAGGGACTAGCGGGAGAGAATACGAGCAGTACTTC.